This TCR beta chain was recovered during a study of T-cell reconstitution after alpha-beta-depleted transplantation in children. Unique molecular identifiers tagged the TCRbeta library. TCRdb analysed the PCR reads with MiXCR anew, one entry per CDR3 protein. The table has about 1,000,000 distinct CDR3 sequences, around 30% seen once. Germline CDR1 is DFQATT and CDR2 is SNEGSKA (reference sequence). After removal of 5 bases from V and 9 bases from J, the junction contained 4 bases not matched to a gene. CDR3 size: 12 residues. This clonotype originated in a boy under two years old who had a stem cell transplant for SCID, so the T cells may come from the graft donor. The chain joins TRBV20-1 to TRBJ2-1; 10 bases map to TRBD2. The sample consisted of PBMCs, mostly from graft donor cells, taken 360 days after TCRalphabeta/CD19-depleted stem cell transplant. The CDR3: CSAGTSVGEQFF. The CDR3 nucleotides are TGCAGTGCTGGGACTAGCGTGGGTGAGCAGTTCTTC.